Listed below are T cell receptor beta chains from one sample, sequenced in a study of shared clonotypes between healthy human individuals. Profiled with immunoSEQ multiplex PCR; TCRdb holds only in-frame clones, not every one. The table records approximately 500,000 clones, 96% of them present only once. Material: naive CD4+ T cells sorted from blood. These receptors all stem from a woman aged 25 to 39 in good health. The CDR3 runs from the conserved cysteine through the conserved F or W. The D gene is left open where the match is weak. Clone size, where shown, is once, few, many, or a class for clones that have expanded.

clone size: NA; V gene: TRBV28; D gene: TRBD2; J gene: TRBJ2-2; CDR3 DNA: TGTGCCAGCAGTTTGACTAGCGGAGGGACCGGGGAGCTGTTTTTT; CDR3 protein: CASSLTSGGTGELFF
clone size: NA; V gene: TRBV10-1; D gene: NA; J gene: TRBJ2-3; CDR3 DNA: TGCGCCAGCAGTATTCAGGGAGTGGATACGCAGTATTTT; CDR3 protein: CASSIQGVDTQYF
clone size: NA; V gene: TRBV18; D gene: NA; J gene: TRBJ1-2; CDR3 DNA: TGTGCCAGCTCACCGCAGGAAGACCTGGGTGCCTATGGCTACACCTTC; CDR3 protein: CASSPQEDLGAYGYTF
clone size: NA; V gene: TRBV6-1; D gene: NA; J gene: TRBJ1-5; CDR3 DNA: TGTGCCAGCGAACCCGGGGGGAGTAACAATCAGCCCCAGCATTTT; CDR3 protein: CASEPGGSNNQPQHF
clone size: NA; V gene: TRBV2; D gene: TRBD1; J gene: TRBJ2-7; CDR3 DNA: TGTGCCAGCAGTGAAAGGACAGGCCTGTCCTACGAGCAGTACTTC; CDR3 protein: CASSERTGLSYEQYF
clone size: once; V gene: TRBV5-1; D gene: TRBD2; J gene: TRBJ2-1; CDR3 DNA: TGCGCCAGCAGCATAGCGGGAGGGCCAAATGAGCAGTTCTTC; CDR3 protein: CASSIAGGPNEQFF
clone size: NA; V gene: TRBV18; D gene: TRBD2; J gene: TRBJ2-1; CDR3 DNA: TGTGCCAGCTCTCCGGGACTAGCGAACTCCTACAATGAGCAGTTCTTC; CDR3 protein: CASSPGLANSYNEQFF
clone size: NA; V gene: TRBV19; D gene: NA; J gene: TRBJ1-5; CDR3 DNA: TGTGCCAGTAGCAATCCTGAGGCAGGGGCCAGAAGCCAGCATTTT; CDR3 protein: CASSNPEAGARSQHF
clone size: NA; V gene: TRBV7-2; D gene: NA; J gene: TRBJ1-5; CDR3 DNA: TGTGCCAGCAGCTTAGATGGGGTTGGAAGCAATCAGCCCCAGCATTTT; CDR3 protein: CASSLDGVGSNQPQHF
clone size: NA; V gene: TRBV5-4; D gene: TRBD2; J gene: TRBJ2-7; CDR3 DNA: TGTGCCAGCAGCAGGGCCGGGACTAGCGGGTACTACGAGCAGTACTTC; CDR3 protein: CASSRAGTSGYYEQYF
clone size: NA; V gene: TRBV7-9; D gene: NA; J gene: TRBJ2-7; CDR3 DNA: TGTGCCAGCAGCTTAGCCCGGGGCTCATACGAGCAGTACTTC; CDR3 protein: CASSLARGSYEQYF
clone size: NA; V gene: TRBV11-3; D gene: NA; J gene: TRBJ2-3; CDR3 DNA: TGTGCCAGCAGCCCCGGAGGGGGCCCAGATACGCAGTATTTT; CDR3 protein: CASSPGGGPDTQYF
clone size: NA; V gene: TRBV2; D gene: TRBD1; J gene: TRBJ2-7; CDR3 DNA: TGTGCCAGCAGTAACGACAGGGGCCCCTCCTACGAGCAGTACTTC; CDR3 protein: CASSNDRGPSYEQYF
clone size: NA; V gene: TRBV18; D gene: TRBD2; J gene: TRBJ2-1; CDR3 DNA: TGTGCCAGCTCACCCGGGCTAGCGGGAGGGGATGAGCAGTTCTTC; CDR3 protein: CASSPGLAGGDEQFF
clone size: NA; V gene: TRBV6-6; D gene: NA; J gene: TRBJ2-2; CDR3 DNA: TGTGCCAGCAGTAGACTAGAGACCGGGGAGCTGTTTTTT; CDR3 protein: CASSRLETGELFF
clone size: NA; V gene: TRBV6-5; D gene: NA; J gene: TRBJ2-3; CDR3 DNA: TGTGCCAGCACCGACCAGTGGTCCACGCAGTATTTT; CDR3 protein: CASTDQWSTQYF
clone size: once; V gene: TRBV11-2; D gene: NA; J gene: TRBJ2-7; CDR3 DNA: TGTGCCAGCAGCCCTTCCCTAATAGCGGACTCCTACGAGCAGTACTTC; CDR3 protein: CASSPSLIADSYEQYF
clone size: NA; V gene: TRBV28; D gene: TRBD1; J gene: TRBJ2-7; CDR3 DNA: TGTGCCAGCAGTTTAAGGGGGCCCCCCTACGAGCAGTACTTC; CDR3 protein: CASSLRGPPYEQYF
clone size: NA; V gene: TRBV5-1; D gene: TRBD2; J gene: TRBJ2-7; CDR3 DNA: TGCGCCAGCAGCCGACTAGCGGGAGATTTCGAGCAGTACTTC; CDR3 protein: CASSRLAGDFEQYF
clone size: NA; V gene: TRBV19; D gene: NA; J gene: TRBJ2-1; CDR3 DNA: TGTGCCAGTAAGCGAGGCAGGTCCTTGGACAATGAGCAGTTCTTC; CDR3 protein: CASKRGRSLDNEQFF
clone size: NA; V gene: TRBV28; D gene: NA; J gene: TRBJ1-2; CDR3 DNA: TGTGCCAGCAGTTCCGCCGATTTGACGGGGGAGAGATATGGCTACACCTTC; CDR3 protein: CASSSADLTGERYGYTF
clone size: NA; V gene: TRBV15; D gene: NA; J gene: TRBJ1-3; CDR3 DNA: TGTGCCACCAGACTCCGCTCTGGAAACACCATATATTTT; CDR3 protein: CATRLRSGNTIYF
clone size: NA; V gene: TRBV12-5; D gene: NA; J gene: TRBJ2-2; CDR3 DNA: TGTGCTAGTGGTTTGGTACTCGGCGGGGAGCTGTTTTTT; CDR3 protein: CASGLVLGGELFF
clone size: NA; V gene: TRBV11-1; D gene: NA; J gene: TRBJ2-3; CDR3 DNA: TGTGCCAGCAGCCGCCATTTACTCTCCAGCACAGATACGCAGTATTTT; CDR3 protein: CASSRHLLSSTDTQYF
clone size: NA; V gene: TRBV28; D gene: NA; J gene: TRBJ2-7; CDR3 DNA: TGTGCCAGCAGTTTGGCGGGCCCGTACGAGCAGTACTTC; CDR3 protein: CASSLAGPYEQYF
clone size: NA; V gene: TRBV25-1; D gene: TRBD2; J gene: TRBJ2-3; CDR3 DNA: TGTGCCAGCAGTGAAAGCGGCGGGAGGACTACGCAGTATTTT; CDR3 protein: CASSESGGRTTQYF
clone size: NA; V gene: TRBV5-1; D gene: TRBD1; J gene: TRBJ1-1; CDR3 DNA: TGCGCCAGCAGCCCACAGGGGGGAGAGGAAGCTTTCTTT; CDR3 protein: CASSPQGGEEAFF
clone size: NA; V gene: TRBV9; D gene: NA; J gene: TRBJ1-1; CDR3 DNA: TGTGCCAGCAGCTTCTCTGTGAACACTGAAGCTTTCTTT; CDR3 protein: CASSFSVNTEAFF
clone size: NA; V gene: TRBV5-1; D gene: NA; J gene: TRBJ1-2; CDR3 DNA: TGCGCCAGCAGCTTTGTTCCGGGTTACTATGGCTACACCTTC; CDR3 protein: CASSFVPGYYGYTF
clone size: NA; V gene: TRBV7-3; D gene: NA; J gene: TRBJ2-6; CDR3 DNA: TGTGCCAGCAGGTCGGTCAAGGCCGGGGCCAACGTCCTGACTTTC; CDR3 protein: CASRSVKAGANVLTF
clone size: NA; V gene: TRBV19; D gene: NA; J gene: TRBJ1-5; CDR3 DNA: TGTGCCAGTAGTATAGGGGTGGGGGCTTTGCATCAGCCCCAGCATTTT; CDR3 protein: CASSIGVGALHQPQHF
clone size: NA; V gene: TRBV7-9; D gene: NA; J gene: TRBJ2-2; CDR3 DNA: TGTGCCAGCAGCTTAGATGGGACATTGAACACCGGGGAGCTGTTTTTT; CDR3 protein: CASSLDGTLNTGELFF
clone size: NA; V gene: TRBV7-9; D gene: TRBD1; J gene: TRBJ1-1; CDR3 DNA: TGTGCCAGCAGCTTAACTCAGGGACAGGGTCTTTTTGAAGCTTTCTTT; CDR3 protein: CASSLTQGQGLFEAFF
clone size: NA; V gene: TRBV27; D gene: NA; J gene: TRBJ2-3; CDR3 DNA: TGTGCCACCCGGGACACCCTCACAGATACGCAGTATTTT; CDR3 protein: CATRDTLTDTQYF
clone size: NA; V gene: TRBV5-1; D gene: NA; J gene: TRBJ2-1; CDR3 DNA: TGCGCCAGCAGCCTTGGAGGGTCCTACAATGAGCAGTTCTTC; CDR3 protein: CASSLGGSYNEQFF
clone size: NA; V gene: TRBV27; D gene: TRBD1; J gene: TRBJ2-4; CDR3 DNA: TGTGCCAGCAGTCCGGACAGGGGTGTTGCCAAAAACATTCAGTACTTC; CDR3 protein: CASSPDRGVAKNIQYF
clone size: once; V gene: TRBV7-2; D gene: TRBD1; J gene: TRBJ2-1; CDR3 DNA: TGTGCCAGCAGCTTAAGTGGGGGGACAGGGTACAATGAGCAGTTCTTC; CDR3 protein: CASSLSGGTGYNEQFF
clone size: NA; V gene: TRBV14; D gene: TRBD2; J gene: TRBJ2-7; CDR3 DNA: TGTGCCAGCAGCCAAGTTGCGGGAGCATCCTACGAGCAGTACTTC; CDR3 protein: CASSQVAGASYEQYF
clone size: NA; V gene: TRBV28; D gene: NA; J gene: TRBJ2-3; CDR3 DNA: TGTGCCAGCAGTGGACTCGGCACAGATACGCAGTATTTT; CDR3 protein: CASSGLGTDTQYF
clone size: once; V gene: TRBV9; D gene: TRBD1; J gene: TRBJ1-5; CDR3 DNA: TGTGCCAGCAGCGTTGCAGGGGGTGGACAGCCCCAGCATTTT; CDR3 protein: CASSVAGGGQPQHF
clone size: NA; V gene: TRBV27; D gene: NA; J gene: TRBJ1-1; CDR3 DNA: TGTGCCAGCAGTACCTCTCGGCTCGGGGACACTGAAGCTTTCTTT; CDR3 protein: CASSTSRLGDTEAFF
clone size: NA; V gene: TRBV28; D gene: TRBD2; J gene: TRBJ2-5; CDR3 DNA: TGTGCCAGCAGTTTAGGGGGACTAGCGGAAGAGACCCAGTACTTC; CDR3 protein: CASSLGGLAEETQYF
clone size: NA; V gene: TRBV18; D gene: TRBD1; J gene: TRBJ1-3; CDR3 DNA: TGTGCCAGCTCACGTAGCTTACAGGGGACTCACTCTGGAAACACCATATATTTT; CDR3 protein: CASSRSLQGTHSGNTIYF
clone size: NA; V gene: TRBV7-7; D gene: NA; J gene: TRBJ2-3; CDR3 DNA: TGTGCCAGCAGCCCGACCGCTGGGGATACGCAGTATTTT; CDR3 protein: CASSPTAGDTQYF
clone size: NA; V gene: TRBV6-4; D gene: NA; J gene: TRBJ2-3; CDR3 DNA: TGTGCCAGCAGGGCCACGACAGCCACAGATACGCAGTATTTT; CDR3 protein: CASRATTATDTQYF
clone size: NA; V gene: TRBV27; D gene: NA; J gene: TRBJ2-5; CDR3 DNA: TGTGCCAGCAGTTCGTACGGGACTGACGGTGATACCCAGTACTTC; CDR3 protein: CASSSYGTDGDTQYF
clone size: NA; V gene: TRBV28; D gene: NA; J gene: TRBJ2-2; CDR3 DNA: TGTGCCAGCAGTTCCCCCCTGTGGTCCGGGGAGCTGTTTTTT; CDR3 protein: CASSSPLWSGELFF
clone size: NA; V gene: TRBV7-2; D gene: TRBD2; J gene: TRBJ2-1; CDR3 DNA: TGTGCCAGCAGCCCTGGACTAGCGAGGAACAATGAGCAGTTCTTC; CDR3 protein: CASSPGLARNNEQFF
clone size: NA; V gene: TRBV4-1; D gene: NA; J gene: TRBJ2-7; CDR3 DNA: TGCGCCAGCAGCCGACTAGGACAGGCGAGCTCCTACGAGCAGTACTTC; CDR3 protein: CASSRLGQASSYEQYF
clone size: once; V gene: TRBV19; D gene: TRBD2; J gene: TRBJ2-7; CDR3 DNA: TGTGCCAGTAGTAGGGGAAGCGGGAGTAAAAGGTACGAGCAGTACTTC; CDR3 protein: CASSRGSGSKRYEQYF
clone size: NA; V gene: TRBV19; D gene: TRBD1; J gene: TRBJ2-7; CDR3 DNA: TGTGCCAGTAGTACTGGGACAGGTTCCTACGAGCAGTACTTC; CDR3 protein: CASSTGTGSYEQYF
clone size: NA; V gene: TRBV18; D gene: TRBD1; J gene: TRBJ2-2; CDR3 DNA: TGTGCCAGCTCACCTCGGACAGGGGACACCGGGGAGCTGTTTTTT; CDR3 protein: CASSPRTGDTGELFF
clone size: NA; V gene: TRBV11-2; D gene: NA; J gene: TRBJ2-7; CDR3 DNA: TGTGCCAGCAGCCCATCTCCGGGACGGACCAACTACGAGCAGTACTTC; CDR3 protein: CASSPSPGRTNYEQYF
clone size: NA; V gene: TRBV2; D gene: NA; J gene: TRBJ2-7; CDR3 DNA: TGTGCCAGCAGTGAGGGTCAGGGTGGAATTTACGAGCAGTACTTC; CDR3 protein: CASSEGQGGIYEQYF
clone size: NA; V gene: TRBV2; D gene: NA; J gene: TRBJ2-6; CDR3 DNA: TGTGCCAGCAGCGCCCGAACCAACTTTGGGGCCAACGTCCTGACTTTC; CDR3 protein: CASSARTNFGANVLTF